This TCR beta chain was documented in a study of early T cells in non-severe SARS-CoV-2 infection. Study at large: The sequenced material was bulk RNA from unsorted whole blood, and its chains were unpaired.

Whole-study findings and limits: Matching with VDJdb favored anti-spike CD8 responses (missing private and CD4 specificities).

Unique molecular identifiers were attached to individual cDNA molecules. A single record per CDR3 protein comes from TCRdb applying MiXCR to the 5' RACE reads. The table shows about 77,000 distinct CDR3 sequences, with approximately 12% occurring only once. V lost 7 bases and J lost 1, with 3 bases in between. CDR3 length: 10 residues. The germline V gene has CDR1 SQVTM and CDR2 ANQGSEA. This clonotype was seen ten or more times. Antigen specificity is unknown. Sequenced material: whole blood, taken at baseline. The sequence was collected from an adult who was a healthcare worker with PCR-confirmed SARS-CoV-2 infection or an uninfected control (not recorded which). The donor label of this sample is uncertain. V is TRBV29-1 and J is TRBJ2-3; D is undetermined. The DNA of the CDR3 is TGCAGCGCAGGCACAGATACGCAGTATTTT. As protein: CSAGTDTQYF.